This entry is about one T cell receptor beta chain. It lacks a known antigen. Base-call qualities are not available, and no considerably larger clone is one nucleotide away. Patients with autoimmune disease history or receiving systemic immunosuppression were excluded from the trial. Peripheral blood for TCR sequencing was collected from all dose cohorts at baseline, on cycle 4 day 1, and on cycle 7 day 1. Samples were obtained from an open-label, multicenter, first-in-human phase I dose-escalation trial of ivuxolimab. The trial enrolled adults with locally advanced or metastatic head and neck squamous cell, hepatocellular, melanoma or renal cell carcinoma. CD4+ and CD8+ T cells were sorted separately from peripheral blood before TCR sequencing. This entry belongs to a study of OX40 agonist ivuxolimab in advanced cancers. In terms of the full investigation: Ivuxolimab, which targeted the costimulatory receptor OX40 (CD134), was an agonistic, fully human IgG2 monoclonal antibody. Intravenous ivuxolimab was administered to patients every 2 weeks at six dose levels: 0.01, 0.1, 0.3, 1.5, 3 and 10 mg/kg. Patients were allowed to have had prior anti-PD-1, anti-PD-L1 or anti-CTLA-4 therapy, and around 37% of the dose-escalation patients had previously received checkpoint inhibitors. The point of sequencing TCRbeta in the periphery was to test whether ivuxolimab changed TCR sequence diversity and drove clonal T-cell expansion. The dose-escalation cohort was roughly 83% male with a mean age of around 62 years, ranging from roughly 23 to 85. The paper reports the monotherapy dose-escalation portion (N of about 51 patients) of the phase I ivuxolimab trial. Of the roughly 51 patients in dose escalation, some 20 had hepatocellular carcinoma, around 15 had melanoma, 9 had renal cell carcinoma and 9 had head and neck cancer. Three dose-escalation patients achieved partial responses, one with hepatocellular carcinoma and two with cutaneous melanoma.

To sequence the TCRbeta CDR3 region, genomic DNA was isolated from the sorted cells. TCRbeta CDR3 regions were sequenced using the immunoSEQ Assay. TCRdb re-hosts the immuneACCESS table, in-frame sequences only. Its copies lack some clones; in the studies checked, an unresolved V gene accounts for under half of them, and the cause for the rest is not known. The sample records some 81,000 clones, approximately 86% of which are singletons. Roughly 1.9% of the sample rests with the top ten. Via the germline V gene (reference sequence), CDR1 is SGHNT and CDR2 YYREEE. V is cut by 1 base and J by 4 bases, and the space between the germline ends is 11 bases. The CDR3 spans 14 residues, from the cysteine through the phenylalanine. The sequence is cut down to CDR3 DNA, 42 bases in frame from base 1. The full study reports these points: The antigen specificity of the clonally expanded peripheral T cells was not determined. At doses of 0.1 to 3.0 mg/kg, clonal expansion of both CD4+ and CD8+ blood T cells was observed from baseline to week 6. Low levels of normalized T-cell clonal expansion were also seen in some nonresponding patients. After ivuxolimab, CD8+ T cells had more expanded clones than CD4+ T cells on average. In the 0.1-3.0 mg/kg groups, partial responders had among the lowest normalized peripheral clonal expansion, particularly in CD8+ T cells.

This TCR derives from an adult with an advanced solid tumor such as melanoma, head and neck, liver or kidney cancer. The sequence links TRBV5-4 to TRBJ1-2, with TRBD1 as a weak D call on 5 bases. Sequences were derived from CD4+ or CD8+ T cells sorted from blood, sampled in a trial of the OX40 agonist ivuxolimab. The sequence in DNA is TGTGCCAGCAGCTTGTCAGGGATCACCTATGGCTACACCTTC. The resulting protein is CASSLSGITYGYTF. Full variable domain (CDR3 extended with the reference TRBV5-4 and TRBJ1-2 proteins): ETGVTQSPTHLIKTRGQQVTLRCSSQSGHNTVSWYQQALGQGPQFIFQYYREEENGRGNFPPRFSGLQFPNYSSELNVNALELDDSALYLCASSLSGITYGYTFGSGTRLTVV.